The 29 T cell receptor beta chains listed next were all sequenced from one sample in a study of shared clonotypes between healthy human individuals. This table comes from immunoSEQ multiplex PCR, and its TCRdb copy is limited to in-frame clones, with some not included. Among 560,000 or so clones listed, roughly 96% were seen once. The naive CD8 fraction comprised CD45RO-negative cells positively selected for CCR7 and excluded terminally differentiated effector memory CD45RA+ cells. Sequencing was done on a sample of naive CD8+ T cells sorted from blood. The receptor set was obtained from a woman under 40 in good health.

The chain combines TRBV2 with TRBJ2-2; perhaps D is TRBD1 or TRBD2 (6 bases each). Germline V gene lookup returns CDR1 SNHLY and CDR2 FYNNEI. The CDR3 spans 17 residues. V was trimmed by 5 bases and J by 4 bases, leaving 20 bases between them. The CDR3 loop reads CASSRGDGGSITGELFF. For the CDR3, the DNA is TGTGCCAGCAGTAGGGGGGATGGTGGGAGCATCACCGGGGAGCTGTTTTTT.

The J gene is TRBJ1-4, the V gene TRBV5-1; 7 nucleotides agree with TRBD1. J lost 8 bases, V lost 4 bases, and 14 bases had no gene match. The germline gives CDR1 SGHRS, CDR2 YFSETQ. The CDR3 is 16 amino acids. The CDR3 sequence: CASSAYRGTPYEKLFF. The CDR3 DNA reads TGCGCCAGCAGCGCGTACAGGGGAACCCCTTACGAAAAACTGTTTTTT.

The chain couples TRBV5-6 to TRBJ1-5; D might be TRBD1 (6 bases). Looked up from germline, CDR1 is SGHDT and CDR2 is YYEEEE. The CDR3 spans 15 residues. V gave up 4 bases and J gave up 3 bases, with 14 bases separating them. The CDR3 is CASSNNRDNNQPQHF. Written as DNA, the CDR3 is TGTGCCAGCAGCAACAACCGGGACAACAATCAGCCCCAGCATTTT.

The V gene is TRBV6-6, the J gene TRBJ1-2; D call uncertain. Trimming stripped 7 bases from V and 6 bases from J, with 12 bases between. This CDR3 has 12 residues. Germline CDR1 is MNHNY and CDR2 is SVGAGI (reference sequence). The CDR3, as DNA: TGTGCCAGCATGGGCGAAGCTGATGGCTACACCTTC. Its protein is CASMGEADGYTF.

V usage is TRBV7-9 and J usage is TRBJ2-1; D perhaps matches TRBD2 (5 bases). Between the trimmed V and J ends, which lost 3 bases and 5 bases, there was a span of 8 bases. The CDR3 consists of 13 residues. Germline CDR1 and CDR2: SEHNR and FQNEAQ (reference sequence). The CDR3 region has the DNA TGTGCCAGCAGCTTCACGGGGAACAATGAGCAGTTCTTC. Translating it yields CASSFTGNNEQFF.

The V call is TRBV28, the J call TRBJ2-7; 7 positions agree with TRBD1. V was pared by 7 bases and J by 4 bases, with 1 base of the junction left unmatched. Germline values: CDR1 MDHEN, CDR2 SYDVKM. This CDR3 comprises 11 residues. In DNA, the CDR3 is TGTGCCAGCAAGGGGGCTTACGAGCAGTACTTC. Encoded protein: CASKGAYEQYF.

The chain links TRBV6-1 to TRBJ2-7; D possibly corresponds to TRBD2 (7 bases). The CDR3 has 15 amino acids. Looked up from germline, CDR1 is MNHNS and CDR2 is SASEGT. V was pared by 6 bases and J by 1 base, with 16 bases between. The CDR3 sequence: CASRGGDKISYEQYF. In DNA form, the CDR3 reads TGTGCCAGCAGGGGGGGGGACAAAATTTCCTACGAGCAGTACTTC.

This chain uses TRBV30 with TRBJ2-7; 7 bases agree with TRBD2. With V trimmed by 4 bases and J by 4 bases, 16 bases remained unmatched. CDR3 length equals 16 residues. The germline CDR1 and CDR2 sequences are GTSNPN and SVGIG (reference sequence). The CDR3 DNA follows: TGTGCCTGGACCAACCGGAGGGCTAGCGGCCCTTACGAGCAGTACTTC. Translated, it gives CAWTNRRASGPYEQYF.

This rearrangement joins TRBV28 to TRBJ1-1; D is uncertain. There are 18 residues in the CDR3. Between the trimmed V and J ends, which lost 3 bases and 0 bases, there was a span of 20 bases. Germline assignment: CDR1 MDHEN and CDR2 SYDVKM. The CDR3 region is CASSFIPTPQGMNTEAFF. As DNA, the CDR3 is TGTGCCAGCAGTTTCATCCCTACCCCCCAAGGAATGAACACTGAAGCTTTCTTT.

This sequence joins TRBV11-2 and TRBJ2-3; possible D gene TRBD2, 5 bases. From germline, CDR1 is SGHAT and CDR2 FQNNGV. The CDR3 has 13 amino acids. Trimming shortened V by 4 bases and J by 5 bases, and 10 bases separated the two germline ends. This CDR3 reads CASSSLEGDTQYF. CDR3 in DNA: TGTGCCAGCAGCTCCCTTGAGGGAGATACGCAGTATTTT.

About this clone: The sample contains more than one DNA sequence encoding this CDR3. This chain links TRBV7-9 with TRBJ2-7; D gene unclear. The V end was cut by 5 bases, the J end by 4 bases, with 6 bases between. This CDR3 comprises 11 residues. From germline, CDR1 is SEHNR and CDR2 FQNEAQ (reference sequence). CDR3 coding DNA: TGTGCCAGCAGCCCAGGTTACGAGCAGTACTTC. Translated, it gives CASSPGYEQYF.

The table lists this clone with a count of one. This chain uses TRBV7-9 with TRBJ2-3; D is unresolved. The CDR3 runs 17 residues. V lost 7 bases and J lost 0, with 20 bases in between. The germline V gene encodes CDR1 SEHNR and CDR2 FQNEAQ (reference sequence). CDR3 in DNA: TGTGCCAGCACCGATCCTTTGCTGGGGAAAAGCACAGATACGCAGTATTTT. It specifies CASTDPLLGKSTDTQYF.

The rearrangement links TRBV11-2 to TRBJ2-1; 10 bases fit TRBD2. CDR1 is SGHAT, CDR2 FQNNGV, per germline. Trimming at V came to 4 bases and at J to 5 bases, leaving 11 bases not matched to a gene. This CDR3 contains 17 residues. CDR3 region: CASSSNHWTSGNNEQFF. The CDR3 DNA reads TGTGCCAGCAGCTCAAACCACTGGACTAGCGGTAACAATGAGCAGTTCTTC.

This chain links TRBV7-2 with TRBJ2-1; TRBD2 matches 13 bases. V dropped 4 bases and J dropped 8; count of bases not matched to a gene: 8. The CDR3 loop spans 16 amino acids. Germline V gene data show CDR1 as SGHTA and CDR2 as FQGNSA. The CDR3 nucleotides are TGTGCCAGCAGCTCCGAAGGACTAGCGGGAGTCTATGAGCAGTTCTTC. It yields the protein CASSSEGLAGVYEQFF.

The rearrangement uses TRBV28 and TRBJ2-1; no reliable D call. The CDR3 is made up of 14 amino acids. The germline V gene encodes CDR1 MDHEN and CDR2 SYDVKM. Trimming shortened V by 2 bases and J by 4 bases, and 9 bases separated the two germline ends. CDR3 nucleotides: TGTGCCAGCAGTTTACTCGGCGAATACAATGAGCAGTTCTTC. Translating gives CASSLLGEYNEQFF.

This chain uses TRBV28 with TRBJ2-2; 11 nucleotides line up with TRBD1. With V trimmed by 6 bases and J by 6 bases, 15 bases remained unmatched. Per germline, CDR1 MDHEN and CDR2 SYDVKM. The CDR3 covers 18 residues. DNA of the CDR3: TGTGCCAGCAGATACCGGGACAGGGGGAGTGAAGAGGCCGGGGAGCTGTTTTTT. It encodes CASRYRDRGSEEAGELFF.

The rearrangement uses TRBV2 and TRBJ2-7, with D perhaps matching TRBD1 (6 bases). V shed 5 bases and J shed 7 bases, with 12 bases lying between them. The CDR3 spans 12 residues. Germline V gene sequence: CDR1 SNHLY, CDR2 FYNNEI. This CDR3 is CASSPDRFEQYF. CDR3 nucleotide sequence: TGTGCCAGCAGTCCCGACAGGTTTGAGCAGTACTTC.

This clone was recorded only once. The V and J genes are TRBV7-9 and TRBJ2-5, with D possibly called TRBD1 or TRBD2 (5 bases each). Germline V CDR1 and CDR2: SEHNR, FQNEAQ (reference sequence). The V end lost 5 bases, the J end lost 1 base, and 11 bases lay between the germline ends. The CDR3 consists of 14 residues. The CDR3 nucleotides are TGTGCCAGCAGCGCCCCAGGGAGCCAAGAGACCCAGTACTTC. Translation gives CASSAPGSQETQYF.

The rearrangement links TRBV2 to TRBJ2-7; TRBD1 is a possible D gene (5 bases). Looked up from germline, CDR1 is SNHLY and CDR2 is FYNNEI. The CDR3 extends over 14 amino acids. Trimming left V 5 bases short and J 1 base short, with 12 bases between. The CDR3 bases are TGTGCCAGCAGTCAGGGTACAGGTTCCTACGAGCAGTACTTC. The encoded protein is CASSQGTGSYEQYF.

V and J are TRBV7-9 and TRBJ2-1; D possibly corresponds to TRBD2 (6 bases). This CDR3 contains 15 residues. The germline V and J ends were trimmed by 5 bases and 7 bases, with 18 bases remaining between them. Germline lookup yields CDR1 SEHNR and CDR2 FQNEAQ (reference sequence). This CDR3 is CASSPRRGIGNEQFF. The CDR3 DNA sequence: TGTGCCAGCAGCCCCCGCCGGGGGATCGGGAATGAGCAGTTCTTC.

CDR3 nucleotide sequence: TGCGCCAGCAGCCACGGTACAGGGGCGCCCCAGCATTTT. Translated, it gives CASSHGTGAPQHF. The V and J genes are TRBV4-1 and TRBJ1-5, with 7 bases that match TRBD1. Germline V CDR1 and CDR2: MGHRA, YSYEKL. V dropped 3 bases and J dropped 9; count of bases not matched to a gene: 5. The CDR3 spans 13 residues.

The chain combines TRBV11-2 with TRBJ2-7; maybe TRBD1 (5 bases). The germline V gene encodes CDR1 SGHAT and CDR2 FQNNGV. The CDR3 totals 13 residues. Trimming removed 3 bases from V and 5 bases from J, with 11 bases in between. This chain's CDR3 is CASSLDPRDEQYF. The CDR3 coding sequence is TGTGCCAGCAGCTTGGATCCCAGGGACGAGCAGTACTTC. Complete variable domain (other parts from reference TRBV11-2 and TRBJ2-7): EAGVAQSPRYKIIEKRQSVAFWCNPISGHATLYWYQQILGQGPKLLIQFQNNGVVDDSQLPKDRFSAERLKGVDSTLKIQPAKLEDSAVYLCASSLDPRDEQYFGPGTRLTVT.

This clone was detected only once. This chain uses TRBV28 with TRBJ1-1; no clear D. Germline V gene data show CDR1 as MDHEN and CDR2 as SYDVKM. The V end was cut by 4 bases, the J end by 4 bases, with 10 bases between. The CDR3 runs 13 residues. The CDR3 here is CASSSHTATEAFF. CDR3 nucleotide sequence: TGTGCCAGCAGTTCCCATACCGCCACTGAAGCTTTCTTT.

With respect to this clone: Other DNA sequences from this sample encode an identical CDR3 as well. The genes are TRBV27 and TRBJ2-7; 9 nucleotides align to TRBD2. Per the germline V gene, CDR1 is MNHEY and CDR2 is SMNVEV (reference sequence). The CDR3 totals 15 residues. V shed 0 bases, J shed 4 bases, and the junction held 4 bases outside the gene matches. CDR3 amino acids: CASSLSASGTYEQYF. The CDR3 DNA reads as TGTGCCAGCAGTTTATCGGCTAGCGGGACGTACGAGCAGTACTTC.

The CDR3 sequence: CASSQDYLGTGELFF. In DNA form, the CDR3 reads TGTGCCAGCAGCCAAGACTACCTCGGAACCGGGGAGCTGTTTTTT. The chain is built from TRBV11-2 and TRBJ2-2; TRBD2 might be the D (5 bases). This CDR3 region has 15 residues. Trimming took off 5 bases at V and 5 bases at J, with 15 bases between the two ends. Germline CDR1 reads SGHAT; CDR2 reads FQNNGV. Looking up the rest from reference TRBV11-2 and TRBJ2-2 gives the full variable domain: EAGVAQSPRYKIIEKRQSVAFWCNPISGHATLYWYQQILGQGPKLLIQFQNNGVVDDSQLPKDRFSAERLKGVDSTLKIQPAKLEDSAVYLCASSQDYLGTGELFFGEGSRLTVL.

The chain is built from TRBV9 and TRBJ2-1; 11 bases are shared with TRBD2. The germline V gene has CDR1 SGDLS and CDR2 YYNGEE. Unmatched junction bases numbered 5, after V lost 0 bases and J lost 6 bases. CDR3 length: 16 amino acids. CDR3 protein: CASSVELAGVGNEQFF. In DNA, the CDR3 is TGTGCCAGCAGCGTAGAACTAGCGGGAGTTGGCAATGAGCAGTTCTTC.

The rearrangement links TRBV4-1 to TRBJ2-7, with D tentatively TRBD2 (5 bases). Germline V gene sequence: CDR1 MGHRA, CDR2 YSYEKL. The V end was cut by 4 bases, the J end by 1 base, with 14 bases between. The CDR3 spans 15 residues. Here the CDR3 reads CASSPEESGSYEQYF. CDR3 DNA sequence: TGCGCCAGCAGCCCCGAGGAGAGCGGTTCCTACGAGCAGTACTTC.

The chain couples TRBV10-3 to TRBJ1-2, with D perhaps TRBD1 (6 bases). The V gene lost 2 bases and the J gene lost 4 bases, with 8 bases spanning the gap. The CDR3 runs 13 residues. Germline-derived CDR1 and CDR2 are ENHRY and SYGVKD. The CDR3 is CAISEGDTYGYTF. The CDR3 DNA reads TGTGCCATCAGTGAGGGGGACACCTATGGCTACACCTTC.

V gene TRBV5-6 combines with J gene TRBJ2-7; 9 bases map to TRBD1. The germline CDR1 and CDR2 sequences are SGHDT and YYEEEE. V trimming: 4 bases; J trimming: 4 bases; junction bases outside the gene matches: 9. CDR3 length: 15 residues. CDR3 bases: TGTGCCAGCAGCCAACAGGGGGCGCTTTGGTACGAGCAGTACTTC. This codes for CASSQQGALWYEQYF.